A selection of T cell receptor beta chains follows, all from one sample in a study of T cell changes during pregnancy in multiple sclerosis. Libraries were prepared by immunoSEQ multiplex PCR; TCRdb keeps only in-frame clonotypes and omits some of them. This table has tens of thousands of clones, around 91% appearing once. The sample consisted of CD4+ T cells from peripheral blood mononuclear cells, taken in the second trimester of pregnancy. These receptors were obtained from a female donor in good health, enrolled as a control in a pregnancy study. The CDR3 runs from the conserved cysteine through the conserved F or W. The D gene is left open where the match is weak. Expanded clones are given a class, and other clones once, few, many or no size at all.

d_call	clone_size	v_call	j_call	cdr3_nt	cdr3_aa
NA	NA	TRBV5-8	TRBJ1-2	TGTGCCAGCAGCACTGGTCCCGGGGAGACGGGGTATGGCTACACCTTC	CASSTGPGETGYGYTF
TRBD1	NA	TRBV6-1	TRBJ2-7	TGTGCCAGCATCGGGGACAGGGGGCTAAACGAGCAGTACTTC	CASIGDRGLNEQYF
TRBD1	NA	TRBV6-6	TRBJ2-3	TGTGCCAGCATCCGGGACAGGGTTTCCACAGATACGCAGTATTTT	CASIRDRVSTDTQYF
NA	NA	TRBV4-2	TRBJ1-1	TGTGCCAGCAGCCAAGATAAGGGGTTTGATGGCACTGAAGCTTTCTTT	CASSQDKGFDGTEAFF
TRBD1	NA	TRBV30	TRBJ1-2	TGTGCCTGGAAAACAGGGGCCGGGGATGGCTACACCTTC	CAWKTGAGDGYTF
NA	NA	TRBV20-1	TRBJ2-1	TGCAGTGCTAACGGCAATGAGCAGTTCTTC	CSANGNEQFF
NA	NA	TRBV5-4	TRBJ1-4	TGTGCCAGCAGCTTCGACACTGCAACTAATGAAAAACTGTTTTTT	CASSFDTATNEKLFF
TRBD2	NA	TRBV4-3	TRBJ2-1	TGCGCCAGCAGCCAACTAACCGGGGGGGCCGTTGAGCAGTTCTTC	CASSQLTGGAVEQFF
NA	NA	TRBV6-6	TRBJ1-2	TGTGCCAGCAGTGCCTCCGGGTCCTATGGCTACACCTTC	CASSASGSYGYTF
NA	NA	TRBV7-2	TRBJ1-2	TGTGCCAGCAGCTTAGGGGCCATGGGCCTCTATGGCTACACCTTC	CASSLGAMGLYGYTF
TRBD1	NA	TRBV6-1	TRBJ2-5	TGTGCCAGCAGGGACAGGGGATTAGAGACCCAGTACTTC	CASRDRGLETQYF
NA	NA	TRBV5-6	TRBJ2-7	TGTGCCAGCAGCTTAACGGTTGGGCTAGCGTACTCCTACGAGCAGTACTTC	CASSLTVGLAYSYEQYF
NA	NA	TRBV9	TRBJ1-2	TGTGCCAGCAGCGTAGGGGGGGTCCCCACTTATGGCTACACCTTC	CASSVGGVPTYGYTF
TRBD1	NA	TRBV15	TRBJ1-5	TGTGCCACCAGCAATCCGGGACAGGGGTCGGCTCAGCCCCAGCATTTT	CATSNPGQGSAQPQHF
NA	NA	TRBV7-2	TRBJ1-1	TGTGCCAGCAGCCCCAAATCAGGGGAAGGAACTGAAGCTTTCTTT	CASSPKSGEGTEAFF
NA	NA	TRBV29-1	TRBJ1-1	TGCAGCGCACAGGGATCTGAAGCTTTCTTT	CSAQGSEAFF
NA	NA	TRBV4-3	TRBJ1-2	TGCGCCAGCAGCCTAGGGGGAATGGCAGCCTATGGCTACACCTTC	CASSLGGMAAYGYTF
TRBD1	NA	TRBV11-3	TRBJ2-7	TGTGCCAGCAGCTTAGGACCGGGACAGACAACCTACGAGCAGTACTTC	CASSLGPGQTTYEQYF
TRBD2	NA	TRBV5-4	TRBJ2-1	TGTGCCAGCAGCTCTAAGACTAGCGGGGGTTACAATGAGCAGTTCTTC	CASSSKTSGGYNEQFF
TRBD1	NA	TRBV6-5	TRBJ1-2	TGTGCCAGCAGCCTAGGGGGCGGCTATGGCTACACCTTC	CASSLGGGYGYTF
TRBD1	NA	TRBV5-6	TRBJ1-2	TGTGCCAGCACCTTTTATCTACGGACAGGGACGGGGGGCTACACCTTC	CASTFYLRTGTGGYTF
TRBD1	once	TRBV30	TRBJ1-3	TGTGCCTGGGGGGACAGGGTATCTGGAAACACCATATATTTT	CAWGDRVSGNTIYF
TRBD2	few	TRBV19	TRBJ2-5	TGTGCCAGTAGTGCGAGGGGAGGGGAGACCCAGTACTTC	CASSARGGETQYF
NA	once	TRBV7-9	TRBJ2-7	TGTGCCAGCAGCTTAGCCTTTTACGAGCAGTACTTC	CASSLAFYEQYF
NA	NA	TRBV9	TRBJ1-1	TGTGCCAGCAGCGTAGACGCCAGGATGAACACTGAAGCTTTCTTT	CASSVDARMNTEAFF
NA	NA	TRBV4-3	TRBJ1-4	TGCGCCAGCAGCCAAGAAATGGTGGCAGGGCATGGAAAACTGTTTTTT	CASSQEMVAGHGKLFF
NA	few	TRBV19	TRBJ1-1	TGTGCCAGTAGTATGGCGGCGAACACTGAAGCTTTCTTT	CASSMAANTEAFF
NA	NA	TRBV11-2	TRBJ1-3	TGTGCCAGCAGCCCCCGGGGGGCCCTCTCTGGAAACACCATATATTTT	CASSPRGALSGNTIYF
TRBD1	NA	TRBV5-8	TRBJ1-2	TGTGCCAGCAGCCCCCGGGACAGGGGGTTCGGCTACACCTTC	CASSPRDRGFGYTF
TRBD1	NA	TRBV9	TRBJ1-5	TGTGCCAGCAGCGTAGACCGTCCTCGGGACAGGAGGGTAGGGGGCAATCAGCCCCAGCATTTT	CASSVDRPRDRRVGGNQPQHF
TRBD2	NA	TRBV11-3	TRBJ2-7	TGTGCCAGCAGCTTAACCCCAGCGGGGGAATACGAGCAGTACTTC	CASSLTPAGEYEQYF
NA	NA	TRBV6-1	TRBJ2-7	TGTGCCAGCAGTGAAAAGGCCAGGGGTAGCGAGCAGTACTTC	CASSEKARGSEQYF
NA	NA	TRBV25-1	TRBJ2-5	TGTGCCAGCAGTGAATCCCGAGGACAGTACTTC	CASSESRGQYF
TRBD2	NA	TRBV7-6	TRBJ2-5	TGTGCCAGCACCCGCCGGGAGGGCCTCCAAGAGACCCAGTACTTC	CASTRREGLQETQYF
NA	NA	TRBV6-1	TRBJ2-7	TGTGCCAGCAGTGGTTTTCAGGACAGTGAAAAAAAGCAGTACTTC	CASSGFQDSEKKQYF
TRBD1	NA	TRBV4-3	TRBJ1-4	TGCGCCAGCAGCCAACGACAGGGGAATGAAAAACTGTTTTTT	CASSQRQGNEKLFF
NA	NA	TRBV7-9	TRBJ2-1	TGTGCCAGCAGTCGTCGCCAGGGTCTTGGTATCGATGAGCAGTTCTTC	CASSRRQGLGIDEQFF
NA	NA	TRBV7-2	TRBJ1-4	TGTGCCAGCAGCCTTTTTTTTTCTGAAAAACTGTTTTTT	CASSLFFSEKLFF
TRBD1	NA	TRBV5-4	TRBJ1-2	TGTGCCAGCAGCTTGAGGTGGGGACAGGGGGCGAGTGGCTACACCTTC	CASSLRWGQGASGYTF
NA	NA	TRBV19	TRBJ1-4	TGTGCCAGTAGTAGGGGGGGCACCGATAATGAAAAACTGTTTTTT	CASSRGGTDNEKLFF
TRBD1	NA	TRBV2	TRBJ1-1	TGTGCCAGCACTACGGACAGGGGGGTCACTGAAGCTTTCTTT	CASTTDRGVTEAFF
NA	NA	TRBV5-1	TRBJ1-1	TGCGCCAGCAGATTTGAACAGGGTTTTCCTGAAGCTTTCTTT	CASRFEQGFPEAFF
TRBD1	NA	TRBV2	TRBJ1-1	TGTGCCAGCAGCCGACAGGGTTGGACTGAAGCTTTCTTT	CASSRQGWTEAFF
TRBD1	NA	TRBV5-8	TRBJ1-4	TGTGCCAGCAGCTTGACAGGGGTAAATGAAAAACTGTTTTTT	CASSLTGVNEKLFF
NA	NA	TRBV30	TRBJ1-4	TGTGCCTCGATGGACAGCGCTAATGAAAAACTGTTTTTT	CASMDSANEKLFF
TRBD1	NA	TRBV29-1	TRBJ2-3	TGCAGCGCCACGCAGACAGGGGATCGAGATACGCAGTATTTT	CSATQTGDRDTQYF
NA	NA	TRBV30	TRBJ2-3	TGTGCCGGGGGGGGCAGGTCAGATACGCAGTATTTT	CAGGGRSDTQYF
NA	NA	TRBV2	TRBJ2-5	TGTGCCAGCCAGAAGGGAGGGGGAGAGACCCAGTACTTC	CASQKGGGETQYF
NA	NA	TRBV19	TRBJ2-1	TGTGCCAGTAGTCTCGGACATTACAATGAGCAGTTCTTC	CASSLGHYNEQFF
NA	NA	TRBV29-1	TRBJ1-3	TGCAGCGTCGAAGATCGCGGTGTCTCTGGAAACACCATATATTTT	CSVEDRGVSGNTIYF
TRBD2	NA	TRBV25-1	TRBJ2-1	TGTGCCAGCAGTGATCCCCGGGGGGGGAGCTCCTACAATGAGCAGTTCTTC	CASSDPRGGSSYNEQFF
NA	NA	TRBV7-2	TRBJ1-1	TGTGCCAGCAGCTTAGTCTGGAACACTGAAGCTTTCTTT	CASSLVWNTEAFF
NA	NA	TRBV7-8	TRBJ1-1	TGTGCCAGCAGATCGGGCCGGAGGGGCACTGAAGCTTTCTTT	CASRSGRRGTEAFF
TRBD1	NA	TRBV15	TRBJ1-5	TGTGCCACCAGCAGAGTTGGGGCCGGGACAGCGTTTAATCAGCCCCAGCATTTT	CATSRVGAGTAFNQPQHF
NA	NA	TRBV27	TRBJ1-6	TGTGCCAGCAGTTCCCAATCGGTGGTTTTTGGTTCACCCCTCCACTTT	CASSSQSVVFGSPLHF